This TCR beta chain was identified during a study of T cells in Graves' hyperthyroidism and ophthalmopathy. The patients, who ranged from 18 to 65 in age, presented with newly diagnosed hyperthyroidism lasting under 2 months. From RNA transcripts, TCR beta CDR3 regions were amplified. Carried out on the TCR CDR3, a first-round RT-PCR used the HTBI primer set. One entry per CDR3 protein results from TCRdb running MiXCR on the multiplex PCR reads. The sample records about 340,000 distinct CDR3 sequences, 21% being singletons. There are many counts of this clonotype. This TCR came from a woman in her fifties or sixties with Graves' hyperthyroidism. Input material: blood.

The DNA of the CDR3 is TGCAGTGCTATGGACAGTTACAATGAGCAGTTCTTC. This translates into CSAMDSYNEQFF. V usage is TRBV20-1 and J usage is TRBJ2-1; a possible D gene is TRBD1 (6 bases). CDR3 size: 12 residues. Trimming removed 4 bases at V and 4 bases at J, with 8 bases between. The germline V gene encodes CDR1 DFQATT and CDR2 SNEGSKA (reference sequence).